The entry that follows covers one TCR beta chain sequence. No antigen is known for it. This sample is drawn from a study of shared clonotypes between healthy human individuals. Deletions cut 4 bases from V and 3 bases from J, with 9 bases between. The CDR3 spans 13 residues. Germline-derived CDR1 and CDR2 are KGHSH and LQKENI. General observations from the study: In contrast to clonotypes shared by all four donors, non-shared clonotypes had lower generation probabilities.

Assay used: immunoSEQ multiplex PCR; TCRdb lists only in-frame clones, some missing. The sample lists around 2.5 million clones; over 85% were seen once. Specimen: naive CD4+ T cells from PBMCs. As to subset: CD45RA+ positively selected. The chain employs TRBV18 and TRBJ2-5, with unresolved D. The clonotype originates from a young man in good health. Some clones in this sample may be carry-over from other donors' samples. The CDR3 DNA sequence: TGTGCCAGCTCACAGCGCTTAGAAGAGACCCAGTACTTC. It translates to CASSQRLEETQYF.